This passage covers 20 T cell receptor beta chains from one sample sequenced in a study of T-cell reconstitution after alpha-beta-depleted transplantation in children (dated by TCRdb to 2015 to 2016). Explained via the paper, the treatment or condition label denotes: allogeneic hematopoietic cell transplantation with graft depleted of TCRalphabeta T cells and CD19 B cells. Libraries were built with PCR. TCRdb records Illumina HiSeq 2500 as the sequencer. Molecular barcoding was employed in the preparation of TCR libraries, with unique molecular identifiers being used to normalize TCRbeta repertoire quantification. TCRdb passed the public sequencing reads through fastp at Q25 and MiXCR, retaining productive beta sequences. Each CDR3 protein appears once, grouped with its most common genes and DNA. This sample lists around 190,000 distinct CDR3 sequences; 5.5% to 7% were detected once. The ten most abundant clones make up more than 5.5% of the sample.

The sequences come from PBMCs, collected before TCRalphabeta/CD19-depleted stem cell transplant. Receptors were obtained from a boy between 2 and 10 years old with acute lymphoblastic leukemia, due to receive a stem cell transplant.

This clonotype was picked up many times. J is TRBJ2-1 and V is TRBV10-2; 10 positions match TRBD2. CDR1 and CDR2 from the germline V gene are WSHSY and SAAADI. The V and J ends lost 2 bases and 8 bases, in that order; junction bases with no gene match: 6. The length of the CDR3 is 15 residues. The CDR3 DNA is TGCGCCAGCAGTGAGGAGCGGGAGGGCCTCGATGAGCAGTTCTTC. It yields the protein CASSEEREGLDEQFF.

This chain connects TRBV7-1 to TRBJ1-1; possible D gene TRBD1, 5 bases. TRBV7-1 is flagged as an ORF with uncertain function. The CDR3 covers 11 residues. The V end was cut by 3 bases, the J end by 14 bases, with 13 bases between. The CDR3, as DNA: TGTGCCAGCAGCTCGGGGCTCCGCTGCTTCTTT. It yields the protein CASSSGLRCFF.

The sample holds a few counts of this clonotype. The chain carries TRBV20-1 and TRBJ2-7, with D unresolved. Germline V gives CDR1 DFQATT, CDR2 SNEGSKA (reference sequence). V was cut by 1 base and J by 2 bases, with 12 bases left in between. The CDR3 totals 14 residues. The chain's CDR3 is CSARGVPLTYEQYF. CDR3 bases: TGCAGTGCTAGAGGTGTGCCCTTAACCTACGAGCAGTACTTC.

The chain recombines TRBV11-2 with TRBJ2-1, with 12 bases identical to TRBD1. Germline trimming cut 4 bases from V and 8 bases from J; bases unmatched to any gene: 6. This CDR3 spans 15 amino acids. Germline V lookup: CDR1 SGHAT, CDR2 FQNNGV. CDR3 sequence reads: CASSSRDRGPYEQFF. CDR3 nucleotides: TGTGCCAGCAGCTCGCGGGACAGGGGGCCCTATGAGCAGTTCTTC. The whole variable domain, remainder taken from reference TRBV11-2 and TRBJ2-1, is EAGVAQSPRYKIIEKRQSVAFWCNPISGHATLYWYQQILGQGPKLLIQFQNNGVVDDSQLPKDRFSAERLKGVDSTLKIQPAKLEDSAVYLCASSSRDRGPYEQFFGPGTRLTVL.

The chain uses TRBV24-1 and TRBJ1-5; D is ambiguous. There are 14 residues in the CDR3. V lost 0 bases to trimming and J lost 4 bases, with 6 bases between them. The germline V gene has CDR1 KGHDR and CDR2 SFDVKD. CDR3 residues: CATSDLQANQPQHF. The CDR3, as DNA: TGTGCCACCAGTGATTTGCAGGCAAATCAGCCCCAGCATTTT.

This clonotype was found many times. This chain joins TRBV5-5 and TRBJ2-5, with D maybe TRBD2 (6 bases). The germline gives CDR1 SGHKS, CDR2 YYEKEE (reference sequence). Trimming shortened V by 0 bases and J by 5 bases, and 14 bases separated the two germline ends. The CDR3 is 15 residues long. CDR3 bases: TGTGCCAGCAGCTTGGTTGCGGGAATTGTCGAGACCCAGTACTTC. Translated: CASSLVAGIVETQYF.

This chain joins TRBV7-2 and TRBJ2-3; no clear D gene. Trimming removed 0 bases from V and 1 base from J, with 5 bases in between. Germline CDR1 reads SGHTA; CDR2 reads FQGNSA. The CDR3 sequence is 14 residues long. The CDR3 DNA sequence: TGTGCCAGCAGCTTAGCAAAGGGCACAGATACGCAGTATTTT. The encoded protein is CASSLAKGTDTQYF.

This clonotype occurred many times. The chain has TRBV20-1 and TRBJ1-2, with no clear D. Germline values: CDR1 DFQATT, CDR2 SNEGSKA (reference sequence). The CDR3 length is 11 residues. V was pared by 2 bases and J by 5 bases, with 6 bases between. Written as DNA, the CDR3 is TGCAGTGCTAGAATCCAGTATGGCTACACCTTC. Translation gives CSARIQYGYTF.

This clonotype has at least ten counts. This chain links TRBV25-1 with TRBJ1-1, with D perhaps matching TRBD1 (5 bases). The V gene's germline CDR1 is MGHDK and CDR2 SYGVNS. The CDR3 has 13 amino acids. Trimming removed 5 bases from V and 11 bases from J, with 18 bases in between. CDR3 nucleotides: TGTGCCAGCAGTTCGGGGGGACCATTTGGGGCTTTCTTT. It codes for CASSSGGPFGAFF. Together with reference TRBV25-1 and TRBJ1-1, the CDR3 gives the full variable domain: EADIYQTPRYLVIGTGKKITLECSQTMGHDKMYWYQQDPGMELHLIHYSYGVNSTEKGDLSSESTVSRIRTEHFPLTLESARPSHTSQYLCASSSGGPFGAFFGQGTRLTVV.

This clonotype was detected many times. V usage is TRBV5-1 and J usage is TRBJ2-3; D assignment may be TRBD1 or TRBD2 (6 bases each). The CDR3 is 14 amino acids. Germline CDR1 reads SGHRS; CDR2 reads YFSETQ. V lost 4 bases and J lost 2, with 11 bases in between. The CDR3 DNA reads TGCGCCAGCAGCCAGGGGACTCCCACAGATACGCAGTATTTT. This sequence encodes CASSQGTPTDTQYF.

This clonotype has more than one count but fewer than ten. The chain joins TRBV7-2 to TRBJ1-1, with no clear D. V gave up 0 bases and J gave up 0 bases, with 8 bases separating them. The germline CDR1 and CDR2 sequences are SGHTA and FQGNSA. There are 15 residues in the CDR3. This CDR3 reads CASSLAGSMNTEAFF. In nucleotides, the CDR3 is TGTGCCAGCAGCTTAGCGGGCAGCATGAACACTGAAGCTTTCTTT.

This clonotype has just a few counts. The chain carries TRBV7-2 and TRBJ1-5; tentative D call: TRBD1 (5 bases). The CDR3 consists of 14 residues. V lost 4 bases and J lost 4, with 11 bases in between. Germline V gene data show CDR1 as SGHTA and CDR2 as FQGNSA. CDR3 in DNA: TGTGCCAGCAGCTCACCGGGACTAAATCAGCCCCAGCATTTT. This sequence encodes CASSSPGLNQPQHF.

Ten or more counts support this clonotype. The chain combines TRBV11-3 with TRBJ2-6; perhaps TRBD1 as D (5 bases). The CDR3 extends over 15 amino acids. The germline V gene has CDR1 SGHNT and CDR2 YENEEA. V lost 5 bases to trimming and J lost 1 base, with 9 bases between them. CDR3 nucleotide sequence: TGTGCCAGCAGCCCGACAGTGTCTGGGGCCAACGTCCTGACTTTC. Amino acid sequence: CASSPTVSGANVLTF.

The sample holds many counts of this clonotype. This chain links TRBV28 with TRBJ2-7, with 7 bases aligning to TRBD1. From germline, CDR1 is MDHEN and CDR2 SYDVKM. The trim removed 8 bases at V and 1 base at J, leaving 5 bases unmatched. This CDR3 contains 13 residues. The chain's CDR3 is CASFRDSSYEQYF. CDR3 nucleotide sequence: TGTGCCAGCTTCAGGGACAGTTCCTACGAGCAGTACTTC.

This clonotype was detected ten times or more. This rearrangement joins TRBV29-1 to TRBJ2-7; the D gene is possibly TRBD2 (6 bases). The CDR3 extends over 11 amino acids. With 6 bases removed from V and 5 bases from J, the gap between germline ends came to 11 bases. The germline V gene encodes CDR1 SQVTM and CDR2 ANQGSEA. CDR3 residues: CSVAGPNEQYF. Written as DNA, the CDR3 is TGCAGCGTGGCGGGGCCAAACGAGCAGTACTTC.

This clonotype was counted at least ten times. This chain's CDR3 is CASSYYGGETQYF. The CDR3 nucleotides are TGTGCCAGCAGTTACTATGGAGGAGAGACCCAGTACTTC. This rearrangement joins TRBV6-6 to TRBJ2-5; D is perhaps TRBD2 (5 bases). CDR1 is MNHNY and CDR2 is SVGAGI in the germline V gene (reference sequence). The CDR3 runs to 13 residues. Trimming pared 1 base from V and 4 bases from J, leaving 7 bases between.

This clonotype has ten or more counts. The CDR3, as DNA: TGTGCCAGCAGTGGGCTAGCGGGCTACGAGCAGTACTTC. This translates into CASSGLAGYEQYF. The V call is TRBV6-1, the J call TRBJ2-7; TRBD2 aligns across 8 bases. V lost 4 bases, J lost 3 bases, and 2 bases stayed unmatched. The germline CDR1 and CDR2 sequences are MNHNS and SASEGT. CDR3 size: 13 residues.

This clonotype was found a few times. The chain carries TRBV20-1 and TRBJ2-5; D unclear. Germline V gene sequence: CDR1 DFQATT, CDR2 SNEGSKA (reference sequence). Trimming removed 0 bases from V and 1 base from J, with 6 bases in between. This CDR3 contains 13 residues. The CDR3 here is CSARDQRQETQYF. The CDR3 region has the DNA TGCAGTGCTAGAGACCAGCGCCAAGAGACCCAGTACTTC.

This clonotype has only a few counts. This chain joins TRBV11-2 and TRBJ2-1, with 7 nucleotides matching TRBD2. The V gene's germline CDR1 is SGHAT and CDR2 FQNNGV. Trimming took 0 bases from V and 6 from J; bases not matched to a gene: 11. The CDR3 is 17 residues long. This CDR3 reads CASSLELLAGDTNEQFF. DNA of the CDR3: TGTGCCAGCAGCTTAGAATTACTGGCGGGAGACACCAATGAGCAGTTCTTC.

This clonotype was seen at least ten times. The rearrangement joins TRBV28 to TRBJ1-3; weak D call: TRBD1 (5 bases). The V gene's germline CDR1 is MDHEN and CDR2 SYDVKM. CDR3 length: 14 amino acids. Between the trimmed V and J ends, which lost 8 bases and 0 bases, there was a span of 11 bases. CDR3 amino acids: CASGTENSGNTIYF. The CDR3 bases are TGTGCCAGCGGGACGGAAAACTCTGGAAACACCATATATTTT.